The text below deals with one T cell receptor beta chain. Its antigen is unknown. This entry is derived from a study of post-analysis software for immune sequencing data. Study-wide background: Both relapsing-remitting and secondary progressive multiple sclerosis featured among the disease courses, as did progressive-relapsing multiple sclerosis. Study results and limitations: Higher frequency in patients than in controls was seen for about five TRBV segments, with TRBV5-6, TRBV5-1 and TRBV20-1 among them. Samples made in the same batch grouped tightly together by F measure.

The CDR3 has 16 amino acids. Germline V gene data show CDR1 as KGHDR and CDR2 as SFDVKD. Germline trimming cut 4 bases from V and 0 bases from J; bases unmatched to any gene: 3. Prepared libraries of TCR beta cDNA carried unique molecular identifiers. TCRdb redid the calling of the PCR reads with MiXCR, one entry per CDR3 protein. The data hold fewer than 700,000 distinct CDR3 sequences, with about 40% observed a single time. The gene calls are TRBV24-1 and TRBJ2-3, with 10 positions matching TRBD1. This clonotype originated in a girl aged 10-17 years with multiple sclerosis. The specimen sequenced was blood. CDR3 region: CATSEPGQGSTDTQYF. The CDR3 DNA follows: TGTGCCACCAGTGAGCCGGGACAGGGGAGCACAGATACGCAGTATTTT.